This TCR beta chain was sequenced during a study of blood T cell repertoires in COVID-19. Whole-study context: Some COVID-19 samples were acute and others convalescent; all came from the United States, Italy and Spain. In each case, the material was cDNA or gDNA derived from T cells, B-cell-depleted T cells, or PBMCs.

Original processing notes: Reference gene primer amplification gave nucleated cell count estimates. Assay: immunoSEQ multiplex PCR; the TCRdb copy retains only in-frame clones and omits some. Clonal size and the V and J genes are those of that table, whereas D and trimming came from the DNA. The table has some 160,000 clones, 80% to 85% seen once. The CDR3 sequence is 14 residues long. Germline loops: CDR1 MNHEY, CDR2 SVGAGI. Trimming cost V 4 bases and J 0 bases, with 7 bases left between them. The rearrangement links TRBV6-5 to TRBJ1-3; D call uncertain. The sequence came from a man between 65 and 85 years old with active or convalescent COVID-19. Sequencing was done on a sample of peripheral blood. CDR3 bases: TGTGCCAGCAGTTTGGGAGGCTCTGGAAACACCATATATTTT. Protein product: CASSLGGSGNTIYF.